This paragraph reports one T cell receptor beta chain. The antigen is unknown. Trimming cost V 2 bases and J 1 base, with 20 bases left between them. This CDR3 region has 18 residues. The sample belongs to a study of OX40 agonist ivuxolimab in advanced cancers. Across the study: A mean age of approximately 60 years, range about 23 to 90, was recorded, and roughly 83% were male. A history of anti-PD-1, anti-PD-L1 or anti-CTLA-4 therapy was acceptable, and around 36% had some.

The assay was immunoSEQ multiplex PCR, and TCRdb's table has in-frame clones only and misses some. The profile covers around 38,000 clones, with over 80% appearing a single time and roughly 9.8% taken by the ten largest. Overall study findings and caveats: The expanded peripheral T cells' antigen specificity was not determined. The study observed clonal expansion of CD4+ and CD8+ blood T cells by week 6 at 0.1 to 3.0 mg/kg.

Sequencing was performed on CD4+ or CD8+ T cells sorted from blood, taken in a trial of the OX40 agonist ivuxolimab. The chain employs TRBV23-1 and TRBJ1-1, with D maybe TRBD1 (6 bases). TRBV23-1 is flagged as an ORF with uncertain function. The TCR comes from an adult with an advanced solid tumor such as melanoma, head and neck, liver or kidney cancer. CDR3 in DNA: TGCGCCAGCAGTCAACAACAGACACCGGGACATTCGAACACTGAAGCTTTCTTT. It is translated as CASSQQQTPGHSNTEAFF.